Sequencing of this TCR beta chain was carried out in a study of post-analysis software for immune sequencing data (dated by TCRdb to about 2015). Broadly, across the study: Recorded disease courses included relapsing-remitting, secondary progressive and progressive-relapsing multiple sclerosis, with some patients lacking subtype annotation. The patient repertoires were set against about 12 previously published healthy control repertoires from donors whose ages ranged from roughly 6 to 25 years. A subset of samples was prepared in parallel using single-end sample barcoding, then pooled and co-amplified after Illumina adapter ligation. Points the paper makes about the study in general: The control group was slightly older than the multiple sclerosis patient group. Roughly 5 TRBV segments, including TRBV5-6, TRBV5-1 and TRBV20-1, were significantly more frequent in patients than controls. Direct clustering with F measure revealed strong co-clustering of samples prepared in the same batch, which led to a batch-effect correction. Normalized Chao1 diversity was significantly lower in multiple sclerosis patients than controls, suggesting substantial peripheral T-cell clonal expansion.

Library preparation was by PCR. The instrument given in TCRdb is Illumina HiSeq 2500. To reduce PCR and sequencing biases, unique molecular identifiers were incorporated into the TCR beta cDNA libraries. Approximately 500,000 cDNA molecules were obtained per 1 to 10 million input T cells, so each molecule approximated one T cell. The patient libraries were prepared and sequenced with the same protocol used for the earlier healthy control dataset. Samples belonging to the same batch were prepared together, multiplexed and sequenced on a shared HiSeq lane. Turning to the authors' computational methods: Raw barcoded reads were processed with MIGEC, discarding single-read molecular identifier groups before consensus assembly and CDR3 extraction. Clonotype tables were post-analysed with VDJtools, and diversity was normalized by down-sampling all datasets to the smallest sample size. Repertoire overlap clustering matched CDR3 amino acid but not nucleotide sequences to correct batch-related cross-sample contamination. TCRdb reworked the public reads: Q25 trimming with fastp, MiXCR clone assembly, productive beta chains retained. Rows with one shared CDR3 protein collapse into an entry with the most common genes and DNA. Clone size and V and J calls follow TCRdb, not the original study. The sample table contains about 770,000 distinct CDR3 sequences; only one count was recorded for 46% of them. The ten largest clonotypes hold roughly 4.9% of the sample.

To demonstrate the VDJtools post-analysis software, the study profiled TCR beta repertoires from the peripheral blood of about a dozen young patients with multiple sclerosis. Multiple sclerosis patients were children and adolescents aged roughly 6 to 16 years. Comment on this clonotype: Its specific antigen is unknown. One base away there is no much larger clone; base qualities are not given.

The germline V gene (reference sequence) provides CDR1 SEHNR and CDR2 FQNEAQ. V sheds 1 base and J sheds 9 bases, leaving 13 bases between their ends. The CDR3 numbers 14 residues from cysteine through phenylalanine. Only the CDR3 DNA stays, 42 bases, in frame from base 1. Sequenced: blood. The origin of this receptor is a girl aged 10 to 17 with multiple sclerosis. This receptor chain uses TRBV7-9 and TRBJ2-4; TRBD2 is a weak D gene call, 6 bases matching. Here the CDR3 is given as CASSLGQVEGIQYF. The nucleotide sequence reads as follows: TGTGCCAGCAGCTTAGGGCAGGTGGAGGGCATTCAGTACTTC. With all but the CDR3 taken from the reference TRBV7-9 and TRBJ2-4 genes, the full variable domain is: DTGVSQNPRHKITKRGQNVTFRCDPISEHNRLYWYRQTLGQGPEFLTYFQNEAQLEKSRLLSDRFSAERPKGSFSTLEIQRTEQGDSAMYLCASSLGQVEGIQYFGAGTRLSVL.